This T cell receptor (beta chain) comes out of a study of blood T cell repertoires in COVID-19. Whole-study context: Material from acute and convalescent COVID-19 was sourced from the United States, Italy and Spain. Nucleic acid was either cDNA or gDNA, and it came from T cells, B-cell-depleted T cells, or PBMCs.

Sequencing used immunoSEQ multiplex PCR; TCRdb keeps in-frame clones, though not all of them. Among roughly 250,000 clones listed, 65% to 85% were seen once. Trimming removed 0 bases from V and 0 bases from J, with 11 bases in between. This CDR3 spans 16 amino acids. Germline loops: CDR1 SGHNT, CDR2 YYREEE (reference sequence). This clone was found a few times. The source of this sequence is a person in their 70s with COVID-19, enrolled during active disease. The sample taken for sequencing was peripheral blood. V usage is TRBV5-4 and J usage is TRBJ2-3; D is perhaps TRBD2 (6 bases). Written as DNA, the CDR3 is TGTGCCAGCAGCTTGGGCGGGGCGCGAAGCACAGATACGCAGTATTTT. Its translation is CASSLGGARSTDTQYF.